In this sample, the clone carrying this T cell receptor (beta chain) turned up many times. What it binds is not known. The sample comes from a study of T-cell reconstitution after alpha-beta-depleted transplantation in children. Study conclusions and caveats: It was reported that alpha-beta T cells came from several hundred expanded graft clones (about two months after transplant).

The TCRbeta library incorporated unique molecular identifiers. MiXCR, applied by TCRdb to the PCR reads, yields one record per CDR3 protein. The data hold roughly 30,000 distinct CDR3 sequences, with around 7% observed a single time. The V segment lost 6 bases and the J segment 9 bases; nucleotides outside the gene matches: 3. This CDR3 spans 13 amino acids. The TCR sequence derives from a child younger than two who had a stem cell transplant for acute myeloid leukemia, so the T cells may come from the graft donor. The sample in question was peripheral blood, obtained 60 days after TCRalphabeta/CD19-depleted stem cell transplant. This chain joins TRBV12-3 or TRBV12-4 and TRBJ2-1, with 12 bases identical to TRBD1. The CDR3 here is CASRGTGGGEQFF. Written as DNA, the CDR3 is TGTGCCAGCAGGGGGACAGGGGGCGGTGAGCAGTTCTTC.